Each of the 10 T cell receptor beta chains below was sequenced from the same sample in a study of tumor-infiltrating lymphocytes in primary liver carcinoma. Starting material of 500 to 600 ng total RNA yielded TCR beta cDNA via a constant-region primer. Three rounds of nested multiplex PCR with slightly modified ARM-PCR produced TCR beta libraries. Use of TRBV1-TRBV30 forward primers with a C-beta reverse primer characterized the first two PCR rounds, which lasted about 9 cycles each. Each CDR3 protein gets one entry after TCRdb re-called the multiplex PCR reads with MiXCR. The sample yields 150,000 to 200,000 distinct CDR3 sequences, around four fifths seen once. Unsorted bulk tissue of roughly 19-30 mg yielded co-extracted RNA and DNA. The material sequenced was tumor tissue from primary liver carcinoma. These receptors came from a man aged 35-49 years with primary liver carcinoma and hepatitis B virus infection.

Notes on this clonotype: The junction shows a germline mismatch at one end, possibly a read error. V usage is TRBV11-1 and J usage is TRBJ1-2; D not resolved. The CDR3 length is 12 residues. Germline CDR1 is SGHAT and CDR2 is FQDESV (reference sequence). CDR3 region: CASSLGPSHYTF. The CDR3 nucleotides are TGTGCCAGCAGTTTAGGGCCGAGCCACTACACCTTC.

This sequence joins TRBV12-3 or TRBV12-4 and TRBJ2-1, with D hard to call. Trimming shortened V by 1 base and J by 15 bases, and 16 bases separated the two germline ends. CDR3 length: 13 residues. The CDR3 region has the DNA TGTGCCAGCAGTTTAGATCGGCAAGATTTGCGGTTCTTC. This gives the protein CASSLDRQDLRFF.

A remark on this clonotype: Lacking the conserved final phenylalanine or tryptophan, this CDR3 likely reflects a read error. The chain links TRBV29-1 to TRBJ2-7, with D perhaps matching TRBD2 (7 bases). The CDR3 has 12 amino acids. V dropped 4 bases and J dropped 4 bases, with 11 bases sitting between them. Germline CDR1 and CDR2: SQVTM and ANQGSEA. The chain's CDR3 is CSVGGGPYEQYL. The CDR3 DNA is TGCAGCGTTGGGGGGGGGCCTTACGAGCAGTACTTA.

The rearrangement uses TRBV6-1 and TRBJ2-3, with a weak D call TRBD1 (6 bases). V was shortened by 10 bases and J by 11 bases, with 19 bases between the two germline ends. CDR1 MNHNS and CDR2 SASEGT come from the germline V gene. This CDR3 region has 12 residues. CDR3 region: CANKSETGMQYF. The CDR3 nucleotides read TGTGCCAACAAATCGGAGACAGGCATGCAGTATTTT.

Turning to this clonotype: With a much larger clone just one base away, this may be a read error. The rearrangement joins TRBV5-1 to TRBJ2-3, with unresolved D. The better agreement between TRBJ1-5 and the DNA end casts doubt on the J call. CDR1 is SGHRS, CDR2 YFSETQ, per germline. The CDR3 length is 15 residues. The CDR3: CASSLEGFTTDTQHF. CDR3 coding DNA: TGCGCCAGCAGCTTGGAAGGCTTTACCACAGATACGCAGCATTTT.

This clonotype counts as large. The chain uses TRBV11-2 and TRBJ2-1, with a tentative D call TRBD2 (6 bases). CDR3 length: 15 amino acids. CDR1 is SGHAT and CDR2 is FQNNGV in the germline V gene. Trimming took 5 bases from V and 1 from J, leaving 12 bases between them. CDR3 bases: TGTGCCAGCAGCCCCGGGACTTCTTCCTACAATGAGCAGTTCTTC. This sequence encodes CASSPGTSSYNEQFF.

This clonotype was observed a single time. A read error may account for a junction end that differs from germline. The V call is TRBV11-2, the J call TRBJ2-7; 9 bases fit TRBD1. This CDR3 comprises 15 residues. Per germline, CDR1 SGHAT and CDR2 FQNNGV. The DNA of the CDR3 is TGTGCCAGCAGCTTACGAAGGACAGGGGAAAGCGAGCAGTACTTT. Protein: CASSLRRTGESEQYF.

This chain connects TRBV10-3 to TRBJ2-1, with 8 bases aligning to TRBD2. The V segment lost 3 bases and the J segment 4 bases; nucleotides outside the gene matches: 8. This CDR3 region has 16 residues. Germline CDR1 reads ENHRY; CDR2 reads SYGVKD. The CDR3, as DNA: TGTGCCATCAGTGACACGGGAGGGTTATCGTACAATGAGCAGTTCTTC. It is translated as CAISDTGGLSYNEQFF.

With respect to this clonotype: Sequence at one end of the junction differs from germline and may be a read error. V gene TRBV6-5 combines with J gene TRBJ2-1, with a possible D match to TRBD2 (6 bases). This CDR3 comprises 14 residues. The germline V gene encodes CDR1 MNHEY and CDR2 SVGAGI. The DNA of the CDR3 is TGTGCCAGCAGTTACCAGACTAGTTTTAATAAGCAGATCTTC. Its translation is CASSYQTSFNKQIF.

Regarding this clonotype: A read error may account for a junction end that differs from germline. The CDR3 DNA follows: TGCAGCCTTGAAGATGGTCTAGCGGGGTCCTACGAGCAGTGCTTC. Translated, it gives CSLEDGLAGSYEQCF. The chain carries TRBV29-1 and TRBJ2-7; 9 bases align to TRBD2. CDR3 length equals 15 residues. Germline lookup yields CDR1 SQVTM and CDR2 ANQGSEA.